This T cell receptor (beta chain) was sequenced for a study of blood T cells in healthy people across ages. Alongside a J-beta primer mix, a sample-barcoded 5' primer served in a second PCR lasting roughly 6 to 11 cycles. Using its own MiXCR run on the 5' RACE reads, TCRdb lists one record per CDR3 protein. The sample shows over 1,500,000 distinct CDR3 sequences, about 39% of them seen only once. This CDR3 has 14 amino acids. The V end lost 3 bases, the J end lost 6 bases, and 12 bases lay between the germline ends. CDR1 and CDR2 from the germline V gene are LGHDT and YNNKEL (reference sequence). Material for sequencing was blood. The sequence was obtained from a human donor in good health. The chain couples TRBV3-1 to TRBJ2-1; D may be TRBD2 (5 bases). CDR3 residues: CASSHEGLGNEQFF. Here the CDR3 DNA reads TGTGCCAGCAGCCACGAGGGTTTGGGCAATGAGCAGTTCTTC.